One and the same sample provided the 2 T cell receptor beta chains below, sequenced in a study of Ad26.COV2.S vaccination and SARS-CoV-2 variants. Noted treatment: some 19 received Ad26.COV2.S at low or high dose, single or two shots; about 5 received placebo; per-sample allocation not given. Sample collection was performed on day 63 after the first vaccine or placebo injection. The table came from immunoSEQ multiplex PCR; TCRdb's copy has only in-frame clones and leaves some out. The sample records 500,000 or so clones, around 90% being singletons. Source: peripheral blood, taken in a trial of Ad26.COV2.S vaccine versus placebo. These receptors all come from a person aged 18-60 years who received the Ad26.COV2.S COVID-19 vaccine or a placebo.

This sequence joins TRBV6-2 or TRBV6-3 and TRBJ2-2, with D tentatively TRBD2 (5 bases). Trimming cost V 2 bases and J 6 bases, with 13 bases left between them. This CDR3 contains 15 residues. The V gene's germline CDR1 is MNHEY and CDR2 SVGEGT. CDR3: CASSYADLPAGELFF. In DNA, the CDR3 is TGTGCCAGCAGTTACGCGGACTTGCCGGCCGGGGAGCTGTTTTTT.

This chain joins TRBV5-1 and TRBJ2-3, with 9 bases aligning to TRBD2. The germline V gene encodes CDR1 SGHRS and CDR2 YFSETQ. The CDR3 has 15 residues. V gave up 0 bases and J gave up 5 bases; unmatched junction bases: 4. As DNA, the CDR3 is TGCGCCAGCAGCTTGGTGCTAGCGGGAAAAGATACGCAGTATTTT. Its translation: CASSLVLAGKDTQYF.